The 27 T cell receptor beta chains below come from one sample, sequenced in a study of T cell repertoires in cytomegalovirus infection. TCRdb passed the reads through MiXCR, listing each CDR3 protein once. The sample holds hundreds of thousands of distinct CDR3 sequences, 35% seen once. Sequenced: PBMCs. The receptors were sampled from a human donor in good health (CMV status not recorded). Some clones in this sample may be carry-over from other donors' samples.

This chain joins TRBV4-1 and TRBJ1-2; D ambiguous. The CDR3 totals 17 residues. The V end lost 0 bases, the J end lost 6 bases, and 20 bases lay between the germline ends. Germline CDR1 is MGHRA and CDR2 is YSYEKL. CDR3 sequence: CASSQENIEGNDNGYTF. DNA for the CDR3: TGCGCCAGCAGCCAAGAAAACATCGAGGGCAACGATAATGGCTACACCTTC.

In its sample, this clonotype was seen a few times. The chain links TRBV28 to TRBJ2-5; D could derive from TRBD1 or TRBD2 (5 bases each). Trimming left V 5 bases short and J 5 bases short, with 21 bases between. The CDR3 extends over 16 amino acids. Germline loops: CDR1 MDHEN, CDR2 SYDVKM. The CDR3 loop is CASSPVMGRRGETQYF. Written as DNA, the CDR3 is TGTGCCAGCAGTCCCGTCATGGGGCGGCGAGGGGAGACCCAGTACTTC.

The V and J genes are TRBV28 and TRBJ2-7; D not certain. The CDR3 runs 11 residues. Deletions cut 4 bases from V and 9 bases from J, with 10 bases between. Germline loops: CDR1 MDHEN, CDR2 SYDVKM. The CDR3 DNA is TGTGCCAGCAGTTCGGACCACCGGCAGTACTTC. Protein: CASSSDHRQYF.

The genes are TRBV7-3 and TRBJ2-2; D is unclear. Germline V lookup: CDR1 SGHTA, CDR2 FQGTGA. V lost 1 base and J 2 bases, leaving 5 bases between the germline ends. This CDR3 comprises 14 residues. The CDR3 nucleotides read TGTGCCAGCAGCTTAAGTCATAACACCGGGGAGCTGTTTTTT. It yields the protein CASSLSHNTGELFF.

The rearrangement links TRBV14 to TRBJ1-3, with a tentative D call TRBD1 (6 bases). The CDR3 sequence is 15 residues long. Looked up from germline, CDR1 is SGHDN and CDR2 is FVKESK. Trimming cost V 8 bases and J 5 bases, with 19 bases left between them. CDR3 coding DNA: TGTGCCAGCGGGGACCCTCACGGGGGCCGAAACACCATATATTTT. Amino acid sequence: CASGDPHGGRNTIYF.

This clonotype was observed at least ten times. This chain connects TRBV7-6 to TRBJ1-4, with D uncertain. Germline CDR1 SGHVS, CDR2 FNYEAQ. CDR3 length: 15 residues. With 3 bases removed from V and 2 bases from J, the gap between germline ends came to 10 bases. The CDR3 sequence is CASSFGRATNEKLFF. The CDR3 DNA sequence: TGTGCCAGCAGCTTCGGAAGGGCTACTAATGAAAAACTGTTTTTT. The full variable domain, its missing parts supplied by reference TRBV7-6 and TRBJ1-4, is GAGVSQSPRYKVTKRGQDVALRCDPISGHVSLYWYRQALGQGPEFLTYFNYEAQQDKSGLPNDRFSAERPEGSISTLTIQRTEQRDSAMYRCASSFGRATNEKLFFGSGTQLSVL.

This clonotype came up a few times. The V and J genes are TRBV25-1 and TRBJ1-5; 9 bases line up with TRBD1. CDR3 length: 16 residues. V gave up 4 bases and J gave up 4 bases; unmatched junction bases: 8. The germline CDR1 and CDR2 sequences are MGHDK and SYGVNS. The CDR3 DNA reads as TGTGCCAGCAGTGGGGGGACAGGGACGGGAAATCAGCCCCAGCATTTT. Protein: CASSGGTGTGNQPQHF.

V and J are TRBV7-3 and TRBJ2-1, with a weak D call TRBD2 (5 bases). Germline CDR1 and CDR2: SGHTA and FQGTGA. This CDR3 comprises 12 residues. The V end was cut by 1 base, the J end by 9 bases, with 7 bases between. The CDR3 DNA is TGTGCCAGCAGCTTAATCGCGGGTGAGCAGTTCTTC. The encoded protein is CASSLIAGEQFF. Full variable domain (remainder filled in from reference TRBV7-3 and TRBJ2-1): GAGVSQTPSNKVTEKGKYVELRCDPISGHTALYWYRQSLGQGPEFLIYFQGTGAADDSGLPNDRFFAVRPEGSVSTLKIQRTERGDSAVYLCASSLIAGEQFFGPGTRLTVL.

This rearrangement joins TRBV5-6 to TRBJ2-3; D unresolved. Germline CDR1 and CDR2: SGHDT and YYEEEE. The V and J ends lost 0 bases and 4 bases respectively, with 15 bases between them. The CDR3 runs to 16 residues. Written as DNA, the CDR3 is TGTGCCAGCAGCTTGGCCCAAGGTCGTCAGCCAGATACGCAGTATTTT. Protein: CASSLAQGRQPDTQYF.

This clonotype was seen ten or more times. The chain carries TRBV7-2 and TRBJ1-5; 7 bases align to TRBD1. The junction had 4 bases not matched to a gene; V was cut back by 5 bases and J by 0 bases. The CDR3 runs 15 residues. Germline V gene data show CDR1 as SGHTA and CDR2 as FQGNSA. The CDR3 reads CASSIRQGSNQPQHF. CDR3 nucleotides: TGTGCCAGCAGCATCCGACAGGGTAGCAATCAGCCCCAGCATTTT.

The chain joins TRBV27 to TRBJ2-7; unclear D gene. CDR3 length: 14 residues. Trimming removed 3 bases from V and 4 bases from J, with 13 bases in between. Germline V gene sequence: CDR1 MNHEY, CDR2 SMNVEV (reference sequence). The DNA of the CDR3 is TGTGCCAGCAGTTTTACTATAGATGGATACGAGCAGTACTTC. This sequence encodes CASSFTIDGYEQYF.

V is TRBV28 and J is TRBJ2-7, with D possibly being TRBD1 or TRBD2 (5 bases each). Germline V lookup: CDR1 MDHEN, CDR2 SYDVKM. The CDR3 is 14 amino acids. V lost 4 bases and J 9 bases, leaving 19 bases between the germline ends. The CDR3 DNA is TGTGCCAGCAGTTCGAAGCAGGGACCTACGGCGCAGTACTTC. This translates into CASSSKQGPTAQYF.

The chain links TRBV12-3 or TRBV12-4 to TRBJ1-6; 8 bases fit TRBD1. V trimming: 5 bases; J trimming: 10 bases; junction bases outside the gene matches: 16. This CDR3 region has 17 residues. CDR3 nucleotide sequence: TGTGCCAGCAGTCGTGCAATCGGACAGGGCAGTCGATCACCCCTCCACTTT. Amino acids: CASSRAIGQGSRSPLHF.

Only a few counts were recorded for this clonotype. The CDR3, as DNA: TGTGCCAGCAGCTTCAATCCCTCCTACGAGCAGTACTTC. Its translation is CASSFNPSYEQYF. The chain joins TRBV7-8 to TRBJ2-7; D uncertain. The germline V gene has CDR1 SGHVS and CDR2 FQNEAQ. The CDR3 loop spans 13 amino acids. V was pared by 3 bases and J by 0 bases, with 6 bases between.

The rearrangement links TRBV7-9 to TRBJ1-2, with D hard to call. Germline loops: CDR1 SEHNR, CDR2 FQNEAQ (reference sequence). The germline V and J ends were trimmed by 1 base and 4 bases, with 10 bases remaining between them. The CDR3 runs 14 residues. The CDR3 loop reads CASSLDPAVYGYTF. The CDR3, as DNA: TGTGCCAGCAGCTTAGATCCCGCAGTCTATGGCTACACCTTC.

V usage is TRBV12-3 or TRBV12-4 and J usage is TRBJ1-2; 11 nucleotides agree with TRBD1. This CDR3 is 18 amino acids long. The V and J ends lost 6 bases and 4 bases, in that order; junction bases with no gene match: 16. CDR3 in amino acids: CASRGYSKGQGASYGYTF. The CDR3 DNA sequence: TGTGCCAGCAGGGGTTACAGTAAAGGACAGGGGGCGTCCTATGGCTACACCTTC.

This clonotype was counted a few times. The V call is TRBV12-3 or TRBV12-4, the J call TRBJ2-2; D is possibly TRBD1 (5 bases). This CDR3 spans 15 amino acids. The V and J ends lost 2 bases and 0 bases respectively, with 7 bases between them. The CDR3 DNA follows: TGTGCCAGCAGTTTACAGGGATCGAACACCGGGGAGCTGTTTTTT. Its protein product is CASSLQGSNTGELFF.

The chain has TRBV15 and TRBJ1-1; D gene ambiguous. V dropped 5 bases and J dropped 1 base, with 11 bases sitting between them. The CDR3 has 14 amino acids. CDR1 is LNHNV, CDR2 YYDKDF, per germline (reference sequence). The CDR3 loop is CATSFYRGNTEAFF. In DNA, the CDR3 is TGTGCCACCAGCTTTTATCGGGGGAACACTGAAGCTTTCTTT. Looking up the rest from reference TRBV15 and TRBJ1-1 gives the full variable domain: DAMVIQNPRYQVTQFGKPVTLSCSQTLNHNVMYWYQQKSSQAPKLLFHYYDKDFNNEADTPDNFQSRRPNTSFCFLDIRSPGLGDTAMYLCATSFYRGNTEAFFGQGTRLTVV.

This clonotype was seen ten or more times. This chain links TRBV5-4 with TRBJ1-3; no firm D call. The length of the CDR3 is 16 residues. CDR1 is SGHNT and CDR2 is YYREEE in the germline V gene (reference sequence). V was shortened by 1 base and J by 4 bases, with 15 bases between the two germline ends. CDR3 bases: TGTGCCAGCAGCTTGAACGGAGCTAGGGCGGGAAACACCATATATTTT. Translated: CASSLNGARAGNTIYF. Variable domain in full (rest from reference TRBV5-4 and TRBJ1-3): ETGVTQSPTHLIKTRGQQVTLRCSSQSGHNTVSWYQQALGQGPQFIFQYYREEENGRGNFPPRFSGLQFPNYSSELNVNALELDDSALYLCASSLNGARAGNTIYFGEGSWLTVV.

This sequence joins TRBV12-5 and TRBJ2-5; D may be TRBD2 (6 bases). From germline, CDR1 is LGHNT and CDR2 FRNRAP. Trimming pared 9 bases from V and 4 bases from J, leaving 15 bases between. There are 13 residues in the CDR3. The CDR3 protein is CARGWASAETQYF. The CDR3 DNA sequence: TGTGCTAGGGGCTGGGCTAGCGCAGAGACCCAGTACTTC.

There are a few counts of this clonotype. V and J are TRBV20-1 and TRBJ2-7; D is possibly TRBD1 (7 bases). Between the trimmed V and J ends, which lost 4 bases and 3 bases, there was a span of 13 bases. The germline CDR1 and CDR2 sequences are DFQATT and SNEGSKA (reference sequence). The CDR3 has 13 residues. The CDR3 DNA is TGCAGTGCTAACCGACAGGGAGGCTACGAGCAGTACTTC. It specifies CSANRQGGYEQYF.

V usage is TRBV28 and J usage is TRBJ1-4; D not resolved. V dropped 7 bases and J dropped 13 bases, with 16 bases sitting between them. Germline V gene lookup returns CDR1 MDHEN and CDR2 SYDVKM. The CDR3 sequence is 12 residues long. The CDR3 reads CASTSQKGGLFF. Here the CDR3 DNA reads TGTGCCAGCACCAGCCAAAAGGGCGGACTGTTTTTT.

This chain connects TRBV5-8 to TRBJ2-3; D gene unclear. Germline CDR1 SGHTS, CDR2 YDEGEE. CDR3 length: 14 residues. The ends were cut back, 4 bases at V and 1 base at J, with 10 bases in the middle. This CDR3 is CASSGSPGTDTQYF. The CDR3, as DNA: TGTGCCAGCAGCGGGTCCCCGGGCACAGATACGCAGTATTTT.

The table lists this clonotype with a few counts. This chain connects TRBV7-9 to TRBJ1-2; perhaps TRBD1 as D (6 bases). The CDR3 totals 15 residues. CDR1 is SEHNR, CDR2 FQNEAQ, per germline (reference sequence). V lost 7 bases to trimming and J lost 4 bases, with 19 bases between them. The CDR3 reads CASTYQGSGSYGYTF. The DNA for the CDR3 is TGTGCCAGCACATACCAGGGGAGCGGAAGCTATGGCTACACCTTC.

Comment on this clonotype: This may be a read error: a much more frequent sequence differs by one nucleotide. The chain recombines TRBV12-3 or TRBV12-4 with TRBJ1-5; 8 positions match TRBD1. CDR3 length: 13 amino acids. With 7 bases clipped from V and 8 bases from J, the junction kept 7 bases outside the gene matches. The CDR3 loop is CASTQGGGKPQHF. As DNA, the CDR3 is TGTGCCAGCACACAGGGGGGGGGGAAGCCCCAGCATTTT.

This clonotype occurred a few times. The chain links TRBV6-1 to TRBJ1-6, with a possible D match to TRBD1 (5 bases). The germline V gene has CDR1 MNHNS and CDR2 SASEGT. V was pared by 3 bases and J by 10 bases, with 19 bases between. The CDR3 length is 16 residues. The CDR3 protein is CASSDGSHRFGSPLHF. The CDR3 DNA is TGTGCCAGCAGTGATGGGAGCCACAGGTTCGGGTCACCCCTCCACTTT.

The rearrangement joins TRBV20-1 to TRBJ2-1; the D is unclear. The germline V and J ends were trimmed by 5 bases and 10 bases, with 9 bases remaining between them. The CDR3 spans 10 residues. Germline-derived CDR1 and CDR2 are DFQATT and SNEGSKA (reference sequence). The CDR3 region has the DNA TGCAGTGCTGGTCGACTGGAGCAGTTCTTC. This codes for CSAGRLEQFF.